The 30 T cell receptor beta chains below all came from one sample that was sequenced in a study of blood T cell repertoires in COVID-19. Profiling relied on immunoSEQ multiplex PCR, and the TCRdb table lists in-frame clones only, not all of them. The table shows fewer than 350,000 clones, with approximately 80% occurring only once. The sequenced material came from peripheral blood. All receptors derive from a woman aged 60-75 years with active or convalescent COVID-19.

The genes are TRBV27 and TRBJ1-5; 8 nucleotides match TRBD1. In germline, CDR1 is MNHEY, CDR2 SMNVEV (reference sequence). The CDR3 runs 16 residues. The V segment lost 6 bases and the J segment 1 base; nucleotides outside the gene matches: 8. CDR3: CASRDRQGFSNQPQHF. Here the CDR3 DNA reads TGTGCCAGCAGGGATCGACAGGGGTTCAGCAATCAGCCCCAGCATTTT.

This chain links TRBV11-3 with TRBJ1-5; TRBD1 agrees at 8 bases. With 6 bases clipped from V and 0 bases from J, the junction kept 10 bases outside the gene matches. This CDR3 has 17 amino acids. Germline assignment: CDR1 SGHNT and CDR2 YENEEA. This CDR3 reads CASRRRTGSYSNQPQHF. The CDR3 nucleotides are TGTGCCAGCAGACGCCGGACAGGGAGTTATAGCAATCAGCCCCAGCATTTT.

V and J are TRBV15 and TRBJ1-2; D not certain. Germline V gene data show CDR1 as LNHNV and CDR2 as YYDKDF (reference sequence). V was trimmed by 1 base and J by 4 bases, leaving 4 bases between them. The CDR3 is 12 amino acids. The CDR3 DNA follows: TGTGCCACCAGCAGAGGGGCCTATGGCTACACCTTC. Its protein is CATSRGAYGYTF.

The CDR3 loop reads CASRARGGTEDGYTF. DNA of the CDR3: TGTGCCAGCAGGGCCCGGGGGGGCACGGAGGATGGCTACACCTTC. This chain links TRBV5-6 with TRBJ1-2; possible D gene TRBD1, 6 bases. The V gene's germline CDR1 is SGHDT and CDR2 YYEEEE. CDR3 length: 15 residues. Trimming took 5 bases from V and 6 from J, leaving 20 bases between them.

This chain links TRBV27 with TRBJ2-7, with TRBD2 as a possible D gene (6 bases). Germline CDR1 and CDR2: MNHEY and SMNVEV (reference sequence). Between the trimmed V and J ends, which lost 3 bases and 1 base, there was a span of 7 bases. This CDR3 is 13 amino acids long. CDR3 in DNA: TGTGCCAGCAGTTTGCGGGGTTCCTACGAGCAGTACTTC. This translates into CASSLRGSYEQYF.

In DNA form, the CDR3 reads TGTGCCAGTAGTTTGGGACAGGGGGCCGTCTATGGCTACACCTTC. This codes for CASSLGQGAVYGYTF. V gene TRBV19 combines with J gene TRBJ1-2; 12 bases agree with TRBD1. CDR1 and CDR2 from the germline V gene are LNHDA and SQIVND (reference sequence). The ends lost 5 bases at V and 4 bases at J; junction bases unmatched: 5. The CDR3 length is 15 residues.

V and J are TRBV10-3 and TRBJ2-7, with D possibly matching TRBD1 (6 bases). The CDR3 covers 13 residues. Germline loops: CDR1 ENHRY, CDR2 SYGVKD. V was trimmed by 10 bases and J by 4 bases, leaving 17 bases between them. The CDR3 here is CATSGWGRYEQYF. The DNA of the CDR3 is TGTGCCACCTCAGGCTGGGGGCGGTACGAGCAGTACTTC.

V is TRBV2 and J is TRBJ2-3; 7 nucleotides align to TRBD1. CDR1 is SNHLY and CDR2 is FYNNEI in the germline V gene. With 2 bases clipped from V and 3 bases from J, the junction kept 5 bases outside the gene matches. This CDR3 comprises 15 residues. In nucleotides, the CDR3 is TGTGCCAGCAGTGAAAGGGACAGCAATACAGATACGCAGTATTTT. This sequence encodes CASSERDSNTDTQYF.

V and J are TRBV11-2 and TRBJ2-7; 8 bases are a match to TRBD1. This CDR3 comprises 14 residues. Germline V CDR1 and CDR2: SGHAT, FQNNGV. With 5 bases clipped from V and 5 bases from J, the junction kept 8 bases outside the gene matches. The CDR3 is CASSHRQGIDEQYF. CDR3 DNA: TGTGCCAGCAGCCACAGACAGGGGATTGACGAGCAGTACTTC.

The chain combines TRBV9 with TRBJ2-7; 7 bases fit TRBD1. Per the germline V gene, CDR1 is SGDLS and CDR2 is YYNGEE. The CDR3 runs to 15 residues. J gave up 0 bases and V 4 bases, and 7 bases lay outside the gene matches. DNA for the CDR3: TGTGCCAGCAGCCCAGGACAGGAGAGCTCCTACGAGCAGTACTTC. It specifies CASSPGQESSYEQYF. The entire variable domain, with the rest obtained from reference TRBV9 and TRBJ2-7, is as follows: DSGVTQTPKHLITATGQRVTLRCSPRSGDLSVYWYQQSLDQGLQFLIQYYNGEERAKGNILERFSAQQFPDLHSELNLSSLELGDSALYFCASSPGQESSYEQYFGPGTRLTVT.

V is TRBV9 and J is TRBJ1-4; D may be TRBD1 (6 bases). Deletions cut 0 bases from V and 5 bases from J, with 17 bases between. This CDR3 region has 17 residues. Looked up from germline, CDR1 is SGDLS and CDR2 is YYNGEE. The CDR3 region is CASSVGAAGRGNEKLFF. DNA of the CDR3: TGTGCCAGCAGCGTAGGGGCGGCAGGGAGGGGGAATGAAAAACTGTTTTTT.

This chain joins TRBV9 and TRBJ2-2; 9 bases align to TRBD1. Germline trimming cut 5 bases from V and 3 bases from J; bases unmatched to any gene: 2. Germline CDR1 and CDR2: SGDLS and YYNGEE. CDR3 size: 14 residues. In DNA form, the CDR3 reads TGTGCCAGCAGTCGACAGGGGGACACCGGGGAGCTGTTTTTT. It translates to CASSRQGDTGELFF.

The rearrangement links TRBV11-2 to TRBJ2-2; TRBD2 matches at 10 bases. V lost 1 base to trimming and J lost 7 bases; unmatched junction nucleotides: 6. Germline loops: CDR1 SGHAT, CDR2 FQNNGV. There are 16 residues in the CDR3. The CDR3 DNA reads as TGTGCCAGCAGCTTAGGGAGCGGGGGGGCGAACGGGGAGCTGTTTTTT. This sequence encodes CASSLGSGGANGELFF.

The chain links TRBV2 to TRBJ2-7; 8 bases map to TRBD2. The ends lost 10 bases at V and 4 bases at J; junction bases unmatched: 12. This CDR3 region has 14 residues. Germline CDR1 reads SNHLY; CDR2 reads FYNNEI. In DNA, the CDR3 is TGTGCCACCACCGGGGTAGCGGGGTTATACGAGCAGTACTTC. This encodes CATTGVAGLYEQYF.

This clone appeared a single time. As DNA, the CDR3 is TGCAGCGCCAGGACAGGGGAGACCTACGAGCAGTACTTC. The encoded protein is CSARTGETYEQYF. J is TRBJ2-7 and V is TRBV29-1, with 9 bases fitting TRBD1. Trimming removed 7 bases from V and 2 bases from J; junction bases left unmatched: 6. In germline, CDR1 is SQVTM, CDR2 ANQGSEA. CDR3 size: 13 residues.

The chain couples TRBV2 to TRBJ1-1, with D possibly being TRBD1 (5 bases). V lost 1 base and J 0 bases, leaving 12 bases between the germline ends. Per germline, CDR1 SNHLY and CDR2 FYNNEI. The CDR3 is made up of 16 amino acids. The CDR3 loop is CASSEGAGQMNTEAFF. The CDR3 DNA follows: TGTGCCAGCAGTGAAGGGGCAGGGCAAATGAACACTGAAGCTTTCTTT.

The gene calls are TRBV2 and TRBJ2-3; maybe TRBD2 (6 bases). The CDR3 runs 14 residues. Trimming left V 2 bases short and J 7 bases short, with 13 bases between. In germline, CDR1 is SNHLY, CDR2 FYNNEI. CDR3 loop: CASSESRDLHTQYF. The CDR3 DNA is TGTGCCAGCAGTGAATCCCGGGACTTGCATACGCAGTATTTT.

The genes are TRBV5-8 and TRBJ2-1; 9 positions agree with TRBD1. In germline, CDR1 is SGHTS, CDR2 YDEGEE. V shed 4 bases and J 3 bases; nucleotides not matched to a gene: 5. CDR3 length equals 15 residues. Written as DNA, the CDR3 is TGTGCCAGCAGCCTCCGGGACAGGGTCTACAATGAGCAGTTCTTC. Translation: CASSLRDRVYNEQFF.

The V call is TRBV9, the J call TRBJ2-5, with TRBD2 identical over 9 bases. J lost 12 bases, V lost 0 bases, and 12 bases had no gene match. From germline, CDR1 is SGDLS and CDR2 YYNGEE. CDR3 size: 15 residues. CDR3 protein: CASSVGPSGGPIEYF. The CDR3 DNA is TGTGCCAGCAGCGTAGGTCCCAGCGGGGGGCCGATAGAGTACTTC.

This chain joins TRBV18 and TRBJ2-7, with a possible D match to TRBD1 (6 bases). V lost 6 bases, J lost 3 bases, and 24 bases lay in between. Germline assignment: CDR1 KGHSH and CDR2 LQKENI. This CDR3 has 17 residues. CDR3 sequence (DNA): TGTGCCAGCTCCCGTGGGGGCTCCGTCCCGTCTGGCTACGAGCAGTACTTC. Encoded protein: CASSRGGSVPSGYEQYF.

J is TRBJ1-6 and V is TRBV11-2; D is undetermined. Per germline, CDR1 SGHAT and CDR2 FQNNGV. There are 16 residues in the CDR3. The V end lost 5 bases, the J end lost 1 base, and 12 bases lay between the germline ends. The CDR3 nucleotides read TGTGCCAGCAGCCCGCGTCGGGATTCCTATAATTCACCCCTCCACTTT. Its protein product is CASSPRRDSYNSPLHF.

The chain is built from TRBV9 and TRBJ2-1; D may be TRBD2 (6 bases). This CDR3 spans 13 amino acids. The ends were cut back, 2 bases at V and 4 bases at J, with 7 bases in the middle. CDR1 is SGDLS and CDR2 is YYNGEE in the germline V gene. The CDR3 DNA reads as TGTGCCAGCAGCGTGCGGGGTTACAATGAGCAGTTCTTC. Protein product: CASSVRGYNEQFF.

This chain links TRBV5-5 with TRBJ2-3; 7 bases agree with TRBD2. V shed 3 bases, J shed 1 base, and the junction held 2 bases outside the gene matches. The CDR3 length is 14 residues. CDR1 and CDR2 from the germline V gene are SGHKS and YYEKEE (reference sequence). The CDR3 loop reads CASSWGGGTDTQYF. The DNA for the CDR3 is TGTGCCAGCAGCTGGGGGGGTGGCACAGATACGCAGTATTTT.

J is TRBJ2-7 and V is TRBV23-1, with D possibly matching TRBD1 (6 bases). TRBV23-1 is sorted into the ORF group, with uncertain function. Trimming pared 3 bases from V and 5 bases from J, leaving 14 bases between. The CDR3 length is 14 residues. The CDR3 DNA reads as TGCGCCAGCAGTCATGGCGACAGGTCCCACGAGCAGTACTTC. Its protein product is CASSHGDRSHEQYF.

The genes are TRBV5-1 and TRBJ1-1; 9 bases fit TRBD1. This CDR3 region has 16 residues. CDR1 and CDR2 (germline): SGHRS, YFSETQ. V was pared by 0 bases and J by 11 bases, with 14 bases of the junction left unmatched. CDR3 bases: TGCGCCAGCAGCTTGGACCGTATGAAACAGGGGGCGCGGGCTTTCTTT. Its protein is CASSLDRMKQGARAFF.

V gene TRBV19 combines with J gene TRBJ1-1; D unresolved. Germline CDR1 is LNHDA and CDR2 is SQIVND (reference sequence). The CDR3 is 18 amino acids. V was shortened by 1 base and J by 6 bases, with 24 bases between the two germline ends. The CDR3 DNA follows: TGTGCCAGTAGTATAGTATCAGGAGGCGTTATCGGACGTTCTGAAGCTTTCTTT. The encoded protein is CASSIVSGGVIGRSEAFF.

The CDR3, as DNA: TGTGCCAGCAGCTATGGGACAGGGAGCACTGAAGCTTTCTTT. It is translated as CASSYGTGSTEAFF. The genes are TRBV7-3 and TRBJ1-1; 9 nucleotides line up with TRBD1. This CDR3 is built from 14 residues. Germline-derived CDR1 and CDR2 are SGHTA and FQGTGA. Germline trimming cut 4 bases from V and 4 bases from J; bases unmatched to any gene: 4.

V usage is TRBV7-6 and J usage is TRBJ1-2, with D tentatively TRBD1 (6 bases). Germline values: CDR1 SGHVS, CDR2 FNYEAQ. V was trimmed by 3 bases and J by 10 bases, leaving 12 bases between them. CDR3 length: 12 amino acids. CDR3 sequence: CASSFRGQNYTF. The CDR3, as DNA: TGTGCCAGCAGCTTCCGAGGACAGAACTACACCTTC.

This sequence joins TRBV21-1 and TRBJ1-2. TRBV21-1 is noted as a pseudogene. The CDR3 covers 17 residues. This chain's CDR3 is CASALFCKERLGYGYTF. The CDR3 coding sequence is TGTGCCAGCGCCCTTTTCTGTAAGGAACGACTAGGGTATGGCTACACCTTC.

About this clone itself: Germline is not matched at one junction end, which may reflect a read error. V and J are TRBV6-6 and TRBJ1-1, with TRBD1 as a possible D gene (5 bases). From germline, CDR1 is MNHNY and CDR2 SVGAGI (reference sequence). The CDR3 covers 11 residues. The CDR3 sequence is CVGLGGDKAFF. CDR3 in DNA: TGCGTCGGGTTGGGGGGGGATAAAGCTTTCTTT.